A single sample is the source of the 6 T cell receptor beta chains below, sequenced in a study of T cell responses to AZD1222 COVID-19 vaccine. The method was immunoSEQ multiplex PCR; TCRdb's version includes in-frame clones alone and lacks a portion of them. The sample records tens of thousands of clones, 65% to 85% being singletons. The material was peripheral blood, obtained 28 days after the second AZD1222 dose. The receptor set was obtained from an adult who received the AZD1222 COVID-19 vaccine.

This clone has only one observation. Here the CDR3 reads CATSRDIYGYTF. Written as DNA, the CDR3 is TGTGCCACCAGCAGGGATATCTATGGCTACACCTTC. This rearrangement joins TRBV15 to TRBJ1-2; D unresolved. The CDR3 contains 12 residues. Trimming stripped 3 bases from V and 4 bases from J, with 6 bases between. Germline V gene lookup returns CDR1 LNHNV and CDR2 YYDKDF (reference sequence).

A few counts support this clone. The chain employs TRBV19 and TRBJ1-1, with TRBD1 matching over 8 bases. The length of the CDR3 is 14 residues. After removal of 6 bases from V and 1 base from J, the junction contained 4 bases not matched to a gene. The germline gives CDR1 LNHDA, CDR2 SQIVND (reference sequence). CDR3 DNA sequence: TGTGCCAGTAGAACAGGGGGAAGGAACACTGAAGCTTTCTTT. Translated, it gives CASRTGGRNTEAFF.

The J gene is TRBJ2-2, the V gene TRBV5-1, with a tentative D call TRBD1 (5 bases). Germline CDR1 reads SGHRS; CDR2 reads YFSETQ. CDR3 length: 14 amino acids. Trimming left V 4 bases short and J 0 bases short, with 7 bases between. This chain's CDR3 is CASSPTANTGELFF. CDR3 bases: TGCGCCAGCAGCCCGACAGCGAACACCGGGGAGCTGTTTTTT.

Relative to its sample, this clone is medium-sized (0.01 to 0.1%). V and J are TRBV5-1 and TRBJ2-7; D is possibly TRBD1 or TRBD2 (5 bases each). CDR1 and CDR2 (germline): SGHRS, YFSETQ. This CDR3 region has 14 residues. V dropped 4 bases and J dropped 2 bases, with 13 bases sitting between them. Here the CDR3 reads CASSLRDGTYEQYF. Written as DNA, the CDR3 is TGCGCCAGCAGCCTCAGGGACGGAACCTACGAGCAGTACTTC.

The J gene is TRBJ1-2, the V gene TRBV9; 11 nucleotides match TRBD1. After removal of 0 bases from V and 6 bases from J, the junction contained 4 bases not matched to a gene. The germline V gene has CDR1 SGDLS and CDR2 YYNGEE. The CDR3 extends over 15 amino acids. CDR3 sequence (DNA): TGTGCCAGCAGCGTAGAGGACAGGGGGCCCAATGGCTACACCTTC. This translates into CASSVEDRGPNGYTF.

This rearrangement joins TRBV19 to TRBJ1-5; 10 nucleotides match TRBD1. There are 15 residues in the CDR3. After removal of 5 bases from V and 4 bases from J, the junction contained 5 bases not matched to a gene. The V gene's germline CDR1 is LNHDA and CDR2 SQIVND (reference sequence). The CDR3 DNA reads TGTGCCAGTAGTTTCCCGGACAGGGGGAATCAGCCCCAGCATTTT. It is translated as CASSFPDRGNQPQHF.